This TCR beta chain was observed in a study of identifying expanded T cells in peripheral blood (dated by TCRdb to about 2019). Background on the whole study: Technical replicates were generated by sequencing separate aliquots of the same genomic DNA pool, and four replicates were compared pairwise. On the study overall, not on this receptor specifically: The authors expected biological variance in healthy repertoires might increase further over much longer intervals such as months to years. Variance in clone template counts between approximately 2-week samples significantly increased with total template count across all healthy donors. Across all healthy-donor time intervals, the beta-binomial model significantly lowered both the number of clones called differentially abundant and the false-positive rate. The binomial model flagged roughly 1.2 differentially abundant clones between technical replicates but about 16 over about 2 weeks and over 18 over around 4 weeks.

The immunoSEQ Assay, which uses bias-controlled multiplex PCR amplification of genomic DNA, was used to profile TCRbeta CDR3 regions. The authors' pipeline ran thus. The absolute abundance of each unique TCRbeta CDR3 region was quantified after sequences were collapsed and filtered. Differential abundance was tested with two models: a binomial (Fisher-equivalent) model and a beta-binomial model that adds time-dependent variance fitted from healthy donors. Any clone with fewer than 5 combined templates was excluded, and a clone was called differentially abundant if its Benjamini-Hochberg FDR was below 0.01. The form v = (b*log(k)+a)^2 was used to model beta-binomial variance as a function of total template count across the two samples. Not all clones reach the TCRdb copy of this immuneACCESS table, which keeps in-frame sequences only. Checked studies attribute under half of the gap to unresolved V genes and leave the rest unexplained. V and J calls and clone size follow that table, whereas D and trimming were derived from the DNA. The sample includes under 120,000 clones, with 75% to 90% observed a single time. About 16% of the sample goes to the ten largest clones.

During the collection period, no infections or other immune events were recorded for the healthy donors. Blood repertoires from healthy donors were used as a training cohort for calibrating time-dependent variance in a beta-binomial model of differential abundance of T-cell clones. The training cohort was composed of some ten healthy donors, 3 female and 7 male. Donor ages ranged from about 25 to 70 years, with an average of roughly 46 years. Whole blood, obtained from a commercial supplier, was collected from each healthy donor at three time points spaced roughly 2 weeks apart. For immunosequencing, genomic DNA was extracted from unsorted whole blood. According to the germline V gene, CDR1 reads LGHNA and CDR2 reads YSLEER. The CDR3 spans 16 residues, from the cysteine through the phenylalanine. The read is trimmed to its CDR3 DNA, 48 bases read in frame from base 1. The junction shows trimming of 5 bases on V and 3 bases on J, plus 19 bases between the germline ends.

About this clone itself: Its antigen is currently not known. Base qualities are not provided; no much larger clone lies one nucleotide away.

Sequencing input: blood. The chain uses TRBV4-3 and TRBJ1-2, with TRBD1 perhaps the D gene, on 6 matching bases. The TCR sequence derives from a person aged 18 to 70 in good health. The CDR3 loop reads CASSWGHTRPYYGYTF. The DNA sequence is TGCGCCAGCAGCTGGGGACACACGAGACCTTACTATGGCTACACCTTC.